These 11 T cell receptor beta chains came from one sample sequenced in a study of glioma-infiltrating T cells after dendritic cell vaccination. The assay was immunoSEQ multiplex PCR, and TCRdb's table has in-frame clones only and misses some. The sample contains around 10,000 clones, around 84% of which appear only once. The time point was: after dendritic cell vaccination, including at tumor progression/relapse. Sequenced here: blood, sampled after dendritic cell vaccination. The source is a human donor with glioblastoma.

V and J are TRBV19 and TRBJ1-5; D not certain. This CDR3 contains 15 residues. Germline values: CDR1 LNHDA, CDR2 SQIVND (reference sequence). V was trimmed by 9 bases and J by 6 bases, leaving 21 bases between them. The CDR3 nucleotides are TGTGCCAGCCGGGAAGATATTGGCGGAGGTCAGCCCCAGCATTTT. This encodes CASREDIGGGQPQHF.

The chain combines TRBV6-1 with TRBJ2-3, with 11 bases identical to TRBD2. Trimming removed 2 bases from V and 5 bases from J; junction bases left unmatched: 3. Germline loops: CDR1 MNHNS, CDR2 SASEGT. This CDR3 is 15 amino acids long. This CDR3 is CASSELAGGLDTQYF. The CDR3 region has the DNA TGTGCCAGCAGTGAACTAGCGGGAGGCTTAGATACGCAGTATTTT.

The chain links TRBV14 to TRBJ1-1; perhaps TRBD1 as D (5 bases). CDR3 length: 14 amino acids. From germline, CDR1 is SGHDN and CDR2 FVKESK. V gave up 1 base and J gave up 12 bases, with 18 bases separating them. CDR3 protein: CASSQANAAKGSFF. In nucleotides, the CDR3 is TGTGCCAGCAGCCAAGCCAACGCGGCAAAGGGGTCTTTCTTT.

J is TRBJ1-6 and V is TRBV7-3; 7 bases are shared with TRBD1. The CDR3 length is 14 residues. Germline-derived CDR1 and CDR2 are SGHTA and FQGTGA. J gave up 7 bases and V 4 bases, and 4 bases lay outside the gene matches. CDR3 region: CASSSVQGNSPLHF. DNA for the CDR3: TGTGCCAGCAGCTCCGTACAGGGGAATTCACCCCTCCACTTT.

The chain joins TRBV11-3 to TRBJ2-1; D gene unclear. In germline, CDR1 is SGHNT, CDR2 YENEEA. The CDR3 length is 13 residues. With 5 bases removed from V and 8 bases from J, the gap between germline ends came to 13 bases. Here the CDR3 reads CASSAADSDEQFF. The CDR3 DNA reads as TGTGCCAGCAGCGCCGCCGATAGTGATGAGCAGTTCTTC.

This chain uses TRBV5-4 with TRBJ2-7; 15 nucleotides align to TRBD2. V lost 3 bases and J lost 6; bases outside the gene matches: 4. CDR1 SGHNT and CDR2 YYREEE come from the germline V gene (reference sequence). The CDR3 length is 15 residues. Here the CDR3 DNA reads TGTGCCAGCAGCTCGGGGGGACTAGCGGGAGGCGAGCAGTACTTC. Amino acid sequence: CASSSGGLAGGEQYF.

The chain is built from TRBV30 and TRBJ1-6; 9 bases are shared with TRBD1. With 2 bases clipped from V and 13 bases from J, the junction kept 9 bases outside the gene matches. There are 14 residues in the CDR3. Germline V gene data show CDR1 as GTSNPN and CDR2 as SVGIG (reference sequence). This chain's CDR3 is CAWSFWDRESPLHF. The CDR3 DNA sequence: TGTGCCTGGAGTTTTTGGGACAGGGAGTCGCCCCTCCACTTT. Supplemented by reference TRBV30 and TRBJ1-6, the full variable domain reads SQTIHQWPATLVQPVGSPLSLECTVEGTSNPNLYWYRQAAGRGLQLLFYSVGIGQISSEVPQNLSASRPQDRQFILSSKKLLLSDSGFYLCAWSFWDRESPLHFGNGTRLTVT.

The CDR3 reads CASSQDGGLDEQYF. CDR3 nucleotides: TGTGCCAGCAGCCAAGATGGAGGACTGGACGAGCAGTACTTC. J is TRBJ2-7 and V is TRBV4-2, with D possibly being TRBD2 (5 bases). The CDR3 runs 14 residues. The V end was cut by 0 bases, the J end by 5 bases, with 11 bases between. Germline assignment: CDR1 LGHNA and CDR2 YNFKEQ.

This chain joins TRBV27 and TRBJ2-7; 8 nucleotides line up with TRBD1. CDR1 is MNHEY and CDR2 is SMNVEV in the germline V gene (reference sequence). Unmatched junction bases numbered 5, after V lost 4 bases and J lost 3 bases. CDR3 size: 14 residues. CDR3 amino acids: CASSSTGQGYEQYF. The CDR3 DNA reads TGTGCCAGCAGTTCGACCGGACAGGGCTACGAGCAGTACTTC.

J is TRBJ2-7 and V is TRBV29-1; TRBD1 aligns across 8 bases. The CDR3 runs to 14 residues. Germline lookup yields CDR1 SQVTM and CDR2 ANQGSEA. Losses at the gene ends were 4 bases for V and 3 bases for J; bases not matched to a gene: 8. The DNA of the CDR3 is TGCAGCGTTGTCTTGGCGGGGACAGGCTACGAGCAGTACTTC. Its protein product is CSVVLAGTGYEQYF.

The chain is built from TRBV15 and TRBJ1-1; 8 bases line up with TRBD1. The V and J ends lost 2 bases and 4 bases, in that order; junction bases with no gene match: 6. The CDR3 has 15 residues. The V gene's germline CDR1 is LNHNV and CDR2 YYDKDF (reference sequence). The CDR3 region has the DNA TGTGCCACCAGCAGAAACCAGGGGGCGGTCACTGAAGCTTTCTTT. This encodes CATSRNQGAVTEAFF.